This T cell receptor beta chain is from a study of Ad26.COV2.S vaccination and SARS-CoV-2 variants. Overall study findings and caveats: Analytic work on TCR breadth and depth might have understated the full extent of total T cell responses. Higher spike-specific TCR breadth was found in vaccine recipients than in placebo recipients.

Sequenced by immunoSEQ multiplex PCR; TCRdb stores in-frame clones only, minus some. The table shows fewer than 400,000 clones, with approximately 80% occurring only once. Treatment here: roughly 18 received Ad26.COV2.S at low or high dose, single or two shots; five or six received placebo; per-sample allocation not given. Day 63 following the first vaccine or placebo injection was when the samples were taken. Donation was by an adult aged 18-55 years who was in Boston. V dropped 6 bases and J dropped 2 bases, with 4 bases sitting between them. From germline, CDR1 is DFQATT and CDR2 SNEGSKA (reference sequence). The CDR3 length is 10 residues. With respect to this clone: Its cognate antigen is unknown. Other DNA variants within this sample encode the same CDR3.

This TCR came from a person aged 18-60 years who received the Ad26.COV2.S COVID-19 vaccine or a placebo. The V call is TRBV20-1, the J call TRBJ2-5; D is unresolved. This specimen consisted of peripheral blood, obtained in a trial of Ad26.COV2.S vaccine versus placebo. CDR3 nucleotides: TGCAGTGCATCACAAGAGACCCAGTACTTC. Encoded protein: CSASQETQYF.